The clone carrying this T cell receptor (beta chain) was counted between two and nine times. The antigen is undetermined. This specimen belongs to a study of identical twins. Regarding the study as a whole: Twins showed weaker excess sharing in their beta out-of-frame sequences. Reduced insertions were recorded for abundant cord blood beta clonotypes, with no such pattern in memory repertoires.

In TCRdb, the 5' RACE reads were re-called with MiXCR into one record per CDR3 protein. The data hold approximately 230,000 distinct CDR3 sequences, with 6.5% observed a single time. CDR3 length equals 13 residues. CDR1 and CDR2 (germline): DFQATT, SNEGSKA (reference sequence). Trimming removed 5 bases at V and 0 bases at J, with 8 bases between. This same sample was also part of a study on T cells expressing NK-cell markers. That investigation notes: There were seven HCMV-seropositive donors and one seronegative donor among the eight sequenced. Restriction of the sorted population to alpha-beta TCR T cells was achieved in several experiments with an anti-gamma-delta TCR antibody.

The V gene is TRBV20-1, the J gene TRBJ2-1, with unresolved D. The sequence came from a young woman in good health. The sequenced sample consisted of CD8+ T cells sorted from blood. CDR3 coding DNA: TGCAGTGCTGTTTATAGCTCCTACAATGAGCAGTTCTTC. This encodes CSAVYSSYNEQFF.